The 30 T cell receptor beta chains below were found in one sample sequenced in a study of T-cell reconstitution after alpha-beta-depleted transplantation in children. TCRbeta library preparation incorporated unique molecular identifiers. From the PCR reads, TCRdb called clonotypes with MiXCR, one entry per CDR3 protein. Altogether about 980,000 distinct CDR3 sequences are present, about 26% being singletons, with the ten largest covering over 25%. The specimen comprised PBMCs, mostly from graft donor cells, sampled 360 days after TCRalphabeta/CD19-depleted stem cell transplant. These receptors were collected from a boy under two years old who had a stem cell transplant for SCID, so the T cells may come from the graft donor.

In its sample, this clonotype was seen a few times. The V gene is TRBV20-1, the J gene TRBJ2-5, with 8 bases identical to TRBD2. The CDR3 extends over 15 amino acids. Germline V CDR1 and CDR2: DFQATT, SNEGSKA (reference sequence). Trimming took 0 bases from V and 5 from J; bases not matched to a gene: 8. The CDR3 is CSARDPGGARETQYF. DNA of the CDR3: TGCAGTGCTAGAGATCCCGGGGGGGCTAGGGAGACCCAGTACTTC.

The J gene is TRBJ2-5, the V gene TRBV3-1; 12 positions agree with TRBD2. This CDR3 has 19 residues. Trimming took 0 bases from V and 2 from J; bases not matched to a gene: 10. CDR1 is LGHDT, CDR2 YNNKEL, per germline (reference sequence). CDR3 DNA sequence: TGTGCCAGCAGCCAAGAATGGAGGCGGCTAGCGGGGGGGCAAGAGACCCAGTACTTC. It is translated as CASSQEWRRLAGGQETQYF.

This clonotype was found a few times. This chain uses TRBV10-3 with TRBJ2-5; D remains ambiguous. This CDR3 comprises 15 residues. V was pared by 3 bases and J by 5 bases, with 16 bases between. From germline, CDR1 is ENHRY and CDR2 SYGVKD. This chain's CDR3 is CAISESQLPGETQYF. CDR3 coding DNA: TGTGCCATCAGTGAATCACAGCTTCCCGGGGAGACCCAGTACTTC.

This chain uses TRBV5-1 with TRBJ2-1, with TRBD2 matching over 9 bases. The V segment lost 3 bases and the J segment 7 bases; nucleotides outside the gene matches: 14. The CDR3 totals 17 residues. Germline CDR1 and CDR2: SGHRS and YFSETQ. The CDR3 region has the DNA TGCGCCAGCAGCTCTCCTATTAGGCGGGGGGGCCGGAATGAGCAGTTCTTC. Translated, it gives CASSSPIRRGGRNEQFF.

This clonotype was found many times. V and J are TRBV4-2 and TRBJ2-7, with a tentative D call TRBD2 (6 bases). CDR1 is LGHNA, CDR2 YNFKEQ, per germline. This CDR3 spans 17 amino acids. V gave up 2 bases and J gave up 2 bases, with 19 bases separating them. The CDR3 bases are TGTGCCAGCAGCCAATCGCCCTCGGGGGTGACAGCCTACGAGCAGTACTTC. Its protein product is CASSQSPSGVTAYEQYF.

The J gene is TRBJ2-1, the V gene TRBV28, with D possibly matching TRBD2 (6 bases). CDR1 MDHEN and CDR2 SYDVKM come from the germline V gene. V was clipped by 3 bases and J by 2 bases, with 8 bases between them. The CDR3 spans 14 residues. The DNA of the CDR3 is TGTGCCAGCAGTTTTGCGGGGACCTACAATGAGCAGTTCTTC. It encodes CASSFAGTYNEQFF.

This rearrangement joins TRBV4-1 to TRBJ2-5; D ambiguous. CDR1 is MGHRA, CDR2 YSYEKL, per germline. The CDR3 sequence is 17 residues long. V lost 2 bases, J lost 2 bases, and 18 bases lay in between. Written as DNA, the CDR3 is TGCGCCAGCAGCCAATTGCCGACAATCCGCAGACAAGAGACCCAGTACTTC. Translating gives CASSQLPTIRRQETQYF.

There are a few counts of this clonotype. Here the CDR3 reads CASSFTTGFHSNQPQHF. CDR3 nucleotides: TGTGCCAGCAGTTTTACAACAGGTTTTCATAGCAATCAGCCCCAGCATTTT. V gene TRBV28 combines with J gene TRBJ1-5; D may be TRBD1 (5 bases). V was pared by 3 bases and J by 0 bases, with 15 bases between. The V gene's germline CDR1 is MDHEN and CDR2 SYDVKM. The CDR3 has 17 amino acids.

The chain combines TRBV20-1 with TRBJ2-1; 7 positions agree with TRBD2. The germline V gene encodes CDR1 DFQATT and CDR2 SNEGSKA (reference sequence). The CDR3 totals 17 residues. The J segment lost 0 bases and the V segment lost 4 bases, leaving 12 bases of the junction unmatched. CDR3 in DNA: TGCAGTGCTATATACTGGACTAGTGGGAACTCCTACAATGAGCAGTTCTTC. This gives the protein CSAIYWTSGNSYNEQFF.

The CDR3 nucleotides are TGTGCCAGCAGCCCTACGGGACAGGGGGCTTGGGGGCAGTACTTC. The encoded protein is CASSPTGQGAWGQYF. V gene TRBV9 combines with J gene TRBJ2-7; TRBD1 agrees at 12 bases. The CDR3 covers 15 residues. In germline, CDR1 is SGDLS, CDR2 YYNGEE. V lost 4 bases to trimming and J lost 9 bases; unmatched junction nucleotides: 11.

This clonotype was seen only a few times. The chain joins TRBV7-3 to TRBJ2-1, with TRBD2 matching over 14 bases. Germline CDR1 SGHTA, CDR2 FQGTGA. The CDR3 consists of 17 residues. V shed 5 bases, J shed 0 bases, and the junction held 3 bases outside the gene matches. The CDR3 loop is CASSPTSGGASYNEQFF. Here the CDR3 DNA reads TGTGCCAGCAGCCCGACTAGCGGGGGGGCCTCCTACAATGAGCAGTTCTTC.

The genes are TRBV5-1 and TRBJ1-3; tentatively, D is TRBD1 (5 bases). Germline CDR1 is SGHRS and CDR2 is YFSETQ. The CDR3 is made up of 15 amino acids. The V end was cut by 7 bases, the J end by 0 bases, with 14 bases between. CDR3 protein: CASPRQIFSGNTIYF. CDR3 in DNA: TGCGCCAGCCCTCGACAGATATTCTCTGGAAACACCATATATTTT.

The genes are TRBV20-1 and TRBJ2-3; weak D call: TRBD1 (6 bases). This CDR3 has 14 amino acids. V was cut by 6 bases and J by 4 bases, with 17 bases left in between. CDR1 DFQATT and CDR2 SNEGSKA come from the germline V gene (reference sequence). CDR3 amino acids: CSAAGVRDADTQYF. The CDR3 region has the DNA TGCAGTGCAGCAGGGGTGAGGGACGCAGATACGCAGTATTTT.

This clonotype has just a few counts. The chain joins TRBV4-2 to TRBJ2-3; D uncertain. This CDR3 is 16 amino acids long. Trimming stripped 1 base from V and 1 base from J, with 12 bases between. Germline lookup yields CDR1 LGHNA and CDR2 YNFKEQ. CDR3 loop: CASSQGPQVGTDTQYF. In DNA, the CDR3 is TGTGCCAGCAGCCAAGGTCCGCAGGTCGGCACAGATACGCAGTATTTT.

J is TRBJ2-1 and V is TRBV6-2 or TRBV6-3, with TRBD2 identical over 8 bases. The germline CDR1 and CDR2 sequences are MNHEY and SVGEGT. The CDR3 runs 15 residues. The junction had 4 bases not matched to a gene; V was cut back by 2 bases and J by 4 bases. CDR3 nucleotide sequence: TGTGCCAGCAGTTACGTCGGGGGGGGGTACAATGAGCAGTTCTTC. It yields the protein CASSYVGGGYNEQFF.

CDR3 sequence reads: CASSLKASGGYEQYF. CDR3 bases: TGTGCCAGCAGCTTAAAGGCTAGCGGGGGCTACGAGCAGTACTTC. The chain couples TRBV7-9 to TRBJ2-7; 10 bases match TRBD2. The CDR3 has 15 amino acids. J gave up 3 bases and V 2 bases, and 4 bases lay outside the gene matches. CDR1 is SEHNR, CDR2 FQNEAQ, per germline (reference sequence).

The V call is TRBV5-1, the J call TRBJ2-5; 8 nucleotides match TRBD2. CDR3 length equals 16 residues. Germline V CDR1 and CDR2: SGHRS, YFSETQ. The ends lost 6 bases at V and 7 bases at J; junction bases unmatched: 17. In nucleotides, the CDR3 is TGCGCCAGCACCGGGCTAGCGGGCGACGACGTGAGGACCCAGTACTTC. It specifies CASTGLAGDDVRTQYF. Supplemented by reference TRBV5-1 and TRBJ2-5, the full variable domain reads KAGVTQTPRYLIKTRGQQVTLSCSPISGHRSVSWYQQTPGQGLQFLFEYFSETQRNKGNFPGRFSGRQFSNSRSEMNVSTLELGDSALYLCASTGLAGDDVRTQYFGPGTRLLVL.

The V and J genes are TRBV10-3 and TRBJ2-7, with no clear D. The CDR3 runs 15 residues. Trimming removed 4 bases at V and 1 base at J, with 14 bases between. Germline CDR1 ENHRY, CDR2 SYGVKD. The CDR3 reads CAISGLRWGSYEQYF. Here the CDR3 DNA reads TGTGCCATCAGTGGGTTGAGGTGGGGATCCTACGAGCAGTACTTC.

In this sample, this clonotype turned up a few times. V usage is TRBV4-1 and J usage is TRBJ1-4, with a possible D match to TRBD1 (5 bases). CDR3 length: 17 residues. Germline V lookup: CDR1 MGHRA, CDR2 YSYEKL. V lost 4 bases, J lost 7 bases, and 22 bases lay in between. This CDR3 is CASSPVRPGYRVEKLFF. Here the CDR3 DNA reads TGCGCCAGCAGCCCAGTACGACCAGGGTATCGCGTTGAAAAACTGTTTTTT.

This clonotype was seen only a few times. This chain connects TRBV4-3 to TRBJ2-3; D perhaps matches TRBD2 (6 bases). The ends were cut back, 4 bases at V and 7 bases at J, with 24 bases in the middle. The germline CDR1 and CDR2 sequences are LGHNA and YSLEER. CDR3 length: 17 residues. CDR3 DNA sequence: TGCGCCAGCAGCCCCTTGACTCGGGTCGGGAGAGGGAATACGCAGTATTTT. It is translated as CASSPLTRVGRGNTQYF.

This clonotype showed up many times. V is TRBV4-3 and J is TRBJ2-2; TRBD1 aligns across 11 bases. The CDR3 spans 15 residues. Germline V gene lookup returns CDR1 LGHNA and CDR2 YSLEER. The junction had 3 bases not matched to a gene; V was cut back by 4 bases and J by 5 bases. The CDR3 sequence is CASSRGTGGTGELFF. DNA for the CDR3: TGCGCCAGCAGCCGCGGGACAGGGGGAACCGGGGAGCTGTTTTTT.

This sequence joins TRBV12-3 or TRBV12-4 and TRBJ1-1; 8 nucleotides line up with TRBD1. Unmatched junction bases numbered 11, after V lost 5 bases and J lost 6 bases. The CDR3 length is 15 residues. The CDR3 region is CASSRRTGWYAEAFF. As DNA, the CDR3 is TGTGCCAGCAGTAGACGGACAGGGTGGTATGCTGAAGCTTTCTTT.

Notes on this clonotype: This is likely a read error, given that the CDR3 carries no conserved phenylalanine or tryptophan at its end. This chain links TRBV20-1 with TRBJ2-3; 10 bases are a match to TRBD1. Germline-derived CDR1 and CDR2 are DFQATT and SNEGSKA (reference sequence). J was trimmed by 1 base and V by 6 bases; bases with no gene match: 4. This CDR3 is built from 14 residues. DNA for the CDR3: TGCAGTGCGGGGACAGGGGCCGGCACAGATACGCAGTATCTT. This sequence encodes CSAGTGAGTDTQYL.

J is TRBJ2-1 and V is TRBV9, with a tentative D call TRBD2 (6 bases). Germline V lookup: CDR1 SGDLS, CDR2 YYNGEE. The germline V and J ends were trimmed by 0 bases and 7 bases, with 11 bases remaining between them. This CDR3 region has 14 residues. The CDR3 is CASSVETGGNEQFF. CDR3 in DNA: TGTGCCAGCAGCGTAGAGACCGGGGGAAATGAGCAGTTCTTC.

This clonotype was seen more than once but under ten times. The chain is built from TRBV3-1 and TRBJ1-4; no reliable D call. CDR3 length: 18 residues. Per germline, CDR1 LGHDT and CDR2 YNNKEL (reference sequence). With 4 bases removed from V and 0 bases from J, the gap between germline ends came to 18 bases. The CDR3 protein is CASSPPHGPTPTNEKLFF. The DNA for the CDR3 is TGTGCCAGCAGCCCCCCTCACGGACCGACACCAACTAATGAAAAACTGTTTTTT.

The CDR3, as DNA: TGCGCCAGCAGCCATTCCGAACGAAACATTCAGTACTTC. This translates into CASSHSERNIQYF. The V gene is TRBV4-1, the J gene TRBJ2-4; D is ambiguous. V dropped 3 bases and J dropped 6 bases, with 9 bases sitting between them. The germline CDR1 and CDR2 sequences are MGHRA and YSYEKL. The CDR3 covers 13 residues.

The chain recombines TRBV7-3 with TRBJ2-1; possibly TRBD1 or TRBD2 for D (5 bases each). This CDR3 is 18 amino acids long. The V gene lost 5 bases and the J gene lost 5 bases, with 25 bases spanning the gap. Germline values: CDR1 SGHTA, CDR2 FQGTGA. The DNA for the CDR3 is TGTGCCAGCAGCCTAGTTATTTGGGACGTTATAATAAACAATGAGCAGTTCTTC. Protein sequence: CASSLVIWDVIINNEQFF.

The chain joins TRBV6-6 to TRBJ2-2, with a weak D call TRBD1 (5 bases). Germline V gene data show CDR1 as MNHNY and CDR2 as SVGAGI (reference sequence). There are 13 residues in the CDR3. V lost 7 bases, J lost 3 bases, and 9 bases lay in between. The CDR3 DNA reads TGTGCCAGCATCCGCAGGGACACCGGGGAGCTGTTTTTT. Protein product: CASIRRDTGELFF.

The V call is TRBV5-1, the J call TRBJ2-1, with 9 bases fitting TRBD1. The germline CDR1 and CDR2 sequences are SGHRS and YFSETQ. The CDR3 covers 15 residues. J was trimmed by 4 bases and V by 6 bases; bases with no gene match: 8. The CDR3 spells CASKFGTGSYNEQFF. DNA for the CDR3: TGCGCCAGCAAATTTGGGACAGGGTCGTACAATGAGCAGTTCTTC.

The genes are TRBV4-2 and TRBJ2-3, with TRBD2 as a possible D gene (7 bases). Germline V gene sequence: CDR1 LGHNA, CDR2 YNFKEQ. The CDR3 runs 15 residues. V dropped 5 bases and J dropped 2 bases, with 14 bases sitting between them. In DNA form, the CDR3 reads TGTGCCAGCAGCAAGGGGGGGGGCGTCACAGATACGCAGTATTTT. Protein product: CASSKGGGVTDTQYF.